Following are 7 T cell receptor beta chains from one sample sequenced in a study of CD4 T cells in relation to SARS-CoV-2 and coronaviruses. Their antigen targets remain unknown. Only in-frame clones appear in the TCRdb table, and some are missing; sequencing was by immunoSEQ multiplex PCR. The sample carries over 35,000 clones, under 80% recorded once. What was sequenced was memory CD4+ T cells from PBMCs, cultured in vitro. These receptors originate from an adult with COVID-19.

The J gene is TRBJ2-7, the V gene TRBV27; D tentatively fits TRBD1 or TRBD2 (5 bases each). This CDR3 has 15 amino acids. Germline CDR1 MNHEY, CDR2 SMNVEV (reference sequence). V shed 4 bases and J shed 2 bases, with 15 bases lying between them. The CDR3 coding sequence is TGTGCCAGCAGTTCCCTACCGGGACGCACCTACGAGCAGTACTTC. Its protein is CASSSLPGRTYEQYF.

The genes are TRBV5-1 and TRBJ2-2, with TRBD2 identical over 13 bases. Germline V gives CDR1 SGHRS, CDR2 YFSETQ. The CDR3 length is 15 residues. The junction had 3 bases not matched to a gene; V was cut back by 7 bases and J by 3 bases. CDR3 nucleotides: TGCGCCAGCGGTACTAGCGGGAGGGACACCGGGGAGCTGTTTTTT. Encoded protein: CASGTSGRDTGELFF.

The chain combines TRBV4-3 with TRBJ2-3, with TRBD2 identical over 12 bases. The CDR3 length is 20 residues. CDR1 is LGHNA, CDR2 YSLEER, per germline. V lost 3 bases and J lost 4; bases outside the gene matches: 17. CDR3 coding DNA: TGCGCCAGCAGCCACGAGGTACTAGCGGGAGGTCCGTCCGGCCCAGATACGCAGTATTTT. It specifies CASSHEVLAGGPSGPDTQYF.

The genes are TRBV10-3 and TRBJ2-1; TRBD1 matches at 9 bases. The CDR3 consists of 14 residues. V lost 3 bases to trimming and J lost 6 bases; unmatched junction nucleotides: 3. Germline CDR1 ENHRY, CDR2 SYGVKD. The CDR3 region has the DNA TGTGCCATCAGTGAACAGGGGGCCCGCAATGAGCAGTTCTTC. It yields the protein CAISEQGARNEQFF.

This chain uses TRBV6-5 with TRBJ1-1; D unclear. Germline loops: CDR1 MNHEY, CDR2 SVGAGI. Trimming pared 5 bases from V and 1 base from J, leaving 11 bases between. This CDR3 has 14 amino acids. The CDR3 sequence: CASSRGRGNTEAFF. As DNA, the CDR3 is TGTGCCAGCAGTCGCGGCCGGGGGAACACTGAAGCTTTCTTT.

The rearrangement links TRBV23-1 to TRBJ2-7, with D unresolved. TRBV23-1 is labeled an ORF, and its function is uncertain. Trimming cost V 2 bases and J 1 base, with 9 bases left between them. The length of the CDR3 is 14 residues. DNA of the CDR3: TGCGCCAGCAGTCAAATCTCCTGGTCCTACGAGCAGTACTTC. Residues: CASSQISWSYEQYF.

This sequence joins TRBV7-2 and TRBJ2-2; 8 positions match TRBD2. Per germline, CDR1 SGHTA and CDR2 FQGNSA. The CDR3 is 17 residues long. Trimming took 5 bases from V and 5 from J; bases not matched to a gene: 13. CDR3: CASSLGTGTRETGELFF. The CDR3 DNA reads TGTGCCAGCAGCCTTGGGACCGGGACTAGGGAGACCGGGGAGCTGTTTTTT.